This T cell receptor beta chain stems from a study of blood T cell repertoires in COVID-19. Study summary: Sample material is recorded as cDNA or gDNA derived from T cells, B-cell-depleted T cells, or PBMCs.

V was cut by 5 bases and J by 6 bases, with 17 bases left in between. The CDR3 extends over 14 amino acids. CDR1 and CDR2 (germline): SGDLS, YYNGEE. Profiling relied on immunoSEQ multiplex PCR, and the TCRdb table lists in-frame clones only, not all of them. The sample records 120,000 to 150,000 clones, 70% to 90% being singletons. Sequenced sample: peripheral blood. This chain links TRBV9 with TRBJ1-2, with D uncertain. The clonotype comes from a middle-aged woman with active or convalescent COVID-19. The CDR3 loop reads CASRRFDGGDGYTF. The CDR3 DNA reads as TGTGCCAGCAGGAGGTTCGACGGCGGAGATGGCTACACCTTC. The full variable domain, completed using reference TRBV9 and TRBJ1-2, is DSGVTQTPKHLITATGQRVTLRCSPRSGDLSVYWYQQSLDQGLQFLIQYYNGEERAKGNILERFSAQQFPDLHSELNLSSLELGDSALYFCASRRFDGGDGYTFGSGTRLTVV.